The clone carrying this T cell receptor delta chain was seen repeatedly, ten times or more. The sample belongs to a study of γδ T cells in repeated Plasmodium falciparum infection. The CDR3 is 20 residues long. The junction had 15 bases not matched to a gene; V was cut back by 0 bases and J by 0 bases. Germline V gene data show CDR1 as GEAIGNYY and CDR2 as EKD. Vgamma9/Vdelta2+ and Vdelta2-negative gammadelta T cells were flow-sorted from PBMC for bulk sequencing. TCRdb called clones anew from the multiplex PCR reads with CATT. Of tens of thousands of delta-chain clones listed, less than 1% are singletons.

The chain couples TRDV2 to TRDJ1; 10 bases line up with TRDD3. This clonotype was sampled from a pool of human donors (malaria-infected and uninfected, not separated). Sequenced sample: gamma-delta T cells from blood. CDR3: CACDTVLLGDYQTDTDKLIF. In DNA form, the CDR3 reads TGTGCCTGTGACACCGTTTTACTGGGGGATTATCAGACCGACACCGATAAACTCATCTTT.